Below, one T cell receptor beta chain is given with its context. What it binds is unknown. This record comes from a study of metastatic and nonmetastatic thyroid tumors. Study context: Comparative analysis of repertoires was undertaken across blood and tumor or nodule tissue obtained from malignant and benign thyroid patients. Findings and limits, study-wide: Patients with malignant thyroid tumors reportedly had significantly higher TCR beta diversity than those with benign nodules, in blood and tumor.

How the authors handled the data: Using the CDR3 differences seen across clinicopathological groups, the authors built a distant-metastasis classifier for papillary thyroid cancer, which was meant to discriminate distant-metastatic patients. MiXCR was used by TCRdb to re-call the PCR reads. The V and J calls follow TCRdb's processing rather than the paper's. The table shows 15,000 to 17,000 clones, with around 25% occurring only once. Trimming pared 0 bases from V and 5 bases from J, leaving 27 bases between. The CDR3 is 19 residues long. Germline V gene lookup returns CDR1 SGHRS and CDR2 YFSETQ. No treatment had been given to any patient before thyroid surgery.

This chain connects TRBV5-1 to TRBJ2-7, with D tentatively TRBD1 or TRBD2 (5 bases each). This clonotype was sampled from a female donor with papillary thyroid cancer or a benign thyroid nodule (not recorded which). Some clones in this sample may be carry-over from other donors' samples. Sequencing used tumor tissue. The CDR3 region has the DNA TGCGCCAGCAGCTTGGGGTTTTGGGGCCTGACTACCCTAAGTCACGAGCAGTACTTC. Its protein is CASSLGFWGLTTLSHEQYF.